The 20 T cell receptor beta chains below come from one sample, sequenced in a study of cytomegalovirus exposure and HLA in healthy donors. The PCR was carried out with 60 Vbeta primers and 13 Jbeta primers. Assay: immunoSEQ multiplex PCR; the TCRdb copy retains only in-frame clones and omits some. The sample holds fewer than 250,000 clones, approximately 80% seen once. Sequenced: PBMCs. The receptor set was obtained from a man aged 25 to 45 in good health and CMV-seronegative.

The chain is built from TRBV5-3 and TRBJ2-7; 9 bases are shared with TRBD1. TRBV5-3 is marked as an open reading frame, function uncertain. Trimming at V came to 4 bases and at J to 5 bases, leaving 7 bases not matched to a gene. This CDR3 has 14 amino acids. This CDR3 is CARSPRDRVHEQYF. The CDR3 DNA reads as TGTGCCAGAAGCCCCCGGGACAGGGTCCACGAGCAGTACTTC.

Only a few counts were recorded for this clone. One end of the junction does not line up with germline, which may come from a read error. The chain links TRBV5-1 to TRBJ2-7; possibly TRBD2 for D (5 bases). Germline V gene lookup returns CDR1 SGHRS and CDR2 YFSETQ. The length of the CDR3 is 13 residues. CDR3 bases: TGCGCCAGCAGCTTCGGTCTGGACCCCCCGCGGGACTTC. Translating gives CASSFGLDPPRDF.

The chain couples TRBV6-4 to TRBJ1-1; D gene uncertain. CDR1 and CDR2 (germline): MRHNA, SNTAGT. The CDR3 consists of 22 residues. The V gene lost 2 bases and the J gene lost 0 bases, with 31 bases spanning the gap. The CDR3 sequence: CASSDLLAIPGERAQLNTEAFF. DNA for the CDR3: TGTGCCAGCAGTGACCTCCTAGCAATCCCCGGGGAACGGGCGCAACTGAACACTGAAGCTTTCTTT.

The chain employs TRBV7-8 and TRBJ2-3; maybe TRBD1 (5 bases). Germline CDR1 and CDR2: SGHVS and FQNEAQ. Trimming stripped 6 bases from V and 4 bases from J, with 11 bases between. The CDR3 is 13 residues long. CDR3 loop: CASRQGFPDTQYF. Here the CDR3 DNA reads TGTGCCAGCAGGCAGGGTTTCCCAGATACGCAGTATTTT.

This sequence joins TRBV18 and TRBJ2-3; TRBD1 matches 8 bases. The CDR3 runs 15 residues. The ends lost 3 bases at V and 5 bases at J; junction bases unmatched: 7. CDR1 and CDR2 (germline): KGHSH, LQKENI. The CDR3 region has the DNA TGTGCCAGCTCACCGAGCAGGGGGCAAGGAGATACGCAGTATTTT. Amino acid sequence: CASSPSRGQGDTQYF.

The DNA for the CDR3 is TGCGCCAGCAGCGCCGGACAGATCCTCGGCACAGATACGCAGTATTTT. Translated, it gives CASSAGQILGTDTQYF. The J gene is TRBJ2-3, the V gene TRBV5-1; D perhaps matches TRBD1 (6 bases). Germline V gene sequence: CDR1 SGHRS, CDR2 YFSETQ. Trimming shortened V by 4 bases and J by 1 base, and 16 bases separated the two germline ends. CDR3 length: 16 amino acids.

This sequence joins TRBV27 and TRBJ1-5; 8 bases map to TRBD1. This CDR3 region has 14 residues. From germline, CDR1 is MNHEY and CDR2 SMNVEV (reference sequence). V dropped 7 bases and J dropped 9; count of bases not matched to a gene: 11. The chain's CDR3 is CASTLTGGDGPQHF. The DNA of the CDR3 is TGTGCCAGCACGTTAACAGGGGGGGACGGGCCCCAGCATTTT.

The chain couples TRBV5-4 to TRBJ1-5; D remains ambiguous. Trimming removed 0 bases from V and 6 bases from J, with 7 bases in between. The CDR3 covers 13 residues. CDR1 is SGHNT and CDR2 is YYREEE in the germline V gene (reference sequence). CDR3 loop: CASSLDNVQPQHF. The CDR3 DNA reads as TGTGCCAGCAGCTTGGACAACGTTCAGCCCCAGCATTTT. The full variable domain, completed using reference TRBV5-4 and TRBJ1-5, is ETGVTQSPTHLIKTRGQQVTLRCSSQSGHNTVSWYQQALGQGPQFIFQYYREEENGRGNFPPRFSGLQFPNYSSELNVNALELDDSALYLCASSLDNVQPQHFGDGTRLSIL.

This clone was recorded a few times. The chain is built from TRBV5-4 and TRBJ1-4; D is undetermined. From germline, CDR1 is SGHNT and CDR2 YYREEE (reference sequence). CDR3 length: 12 residues. Trimming took off 4 bases at V and 8 bases at J, with 9 bases between the two ends. CDR3 sequence (DNA): TGTGCCAGCAGCCGGAGTGGGGAAAAACTGTTTTTT. This codes for CASSRSGEKLFF.

The chain carries TRBV18 and TRBJ1-5; 7 bases are a match to TRBD1. The CDR3 has 14 amino acids. Germline assignment: CDR1 KGHSH and CDR2 LQKENI. V dropped 2 bases and J dropped 6; count of bases not matched to a gene: 4. CDR3: CASSPSGGSQPQHF. CDR3 coding DNA: TGTGCCAGCTCACCATCAGGGGGTTCTCAGCCCCAGCATTTT.

This clone was observed a handful of times. This sequence joins TRBV7-2 and TRBJ2-3; 7 nucleotides align to TRBD2. Germline values: CDR1 SGHTA, CDR2 FQGNSA. J lost 6 bases, V lost 1 base, and 1 base had no gene match. The CDR3 has 13 amino acids. The DNA for the CDR3 is TGTGCCAGCAGCTTAGTCGGGGGGGATACGCAGTATTTT. This encodes CASSLVGGDTQYF. The entire variable domain, with the rest obtained from reference TRBV7-2 and TRBJ2-3, is as follows: GAGVSQSPSNKVTEKGKDVELRCDPISGHTALYWYRQSLGQGLEFLIYFQGNSAPDKSGLPSDRFSAERTGGSVSTLTIQRTQQEDSAVYLCASSLVGGDTQYFGPGTRLTVL.

This clone came up once. The chain is built from TRBV6-5 and TRBJ2-7; 8 bases agree with TRBD1. The CDR3 has 15 residues. CDR1 is MNHEY and CDR2 is SVGAGI in the germline V gene. With V trimmed by 1 base and J by 1 base, 3 bases remained unmatched. The CDR3 sequence: CASSYYQGASYEQYF. The CDR3 DNA reads as TGTGCCAGCAGTTACTACCAGGGGGCGTCCTACGAGCAGTACTTC.

This chain links TRBV28 with TRBJ2-6; TRBD1 might be the D (7 bases). V shed 0 bases and J shed 2 bases, with 17 bases lying between them. The CDR3 loop spans 19 amino acids. The germline V gene has CDR1 MDHEN and CDR2 SYDVKM. CDR3 region: CASSLWGGRGTAGANVLTF. The CDR3 coding sequence is TGTGCCAGCAGTTTATGGGGAGGCAGGGGGACGGCTGGGGCCAACGTCCTGACTTTC.

This chain connects TRBV7-2 to TRBJ2-2; the match to TRBD1 covers 7 bases. Germline V gene sequence: CDR1 SGHTA, CDR2 FQGNSA. Trimming cost V 5 bases and J 6 bases; bases outside gene matches: 6. The CDR3 has 14 residues. CDR3 region: CASSRGQIPGELFF. In DNA, the CDR3 is TGTGCCAGCAGCCGGGGACAGATCCCCGGGGAGCTGTTTTTT.

About this clone itself: One end of the junction fails to match germline, which may point to a read error. This chain joins TRBV6-5 and TRBJ2-3; unclear D gene. The V gene's germline CDR1 is MNHEY and CDR2 SVGAGI. The CDR3 runs 11 residues. CDR3 protein: CASSSKDTQYF. CDR3 nucleotide sequence: TGTGCCAGCAGTAGCAAAGATACGCAGTATTTT.

The table lists this clone with a few counts. DNA of the CDR3: TGTGCCAGCAGTTTACGAGAGAATCGAAATGAGCAGTTCTTC. This codes for CASSLRENRNEQFF. V is TRBV27 and J is TRBJ2-1; D gene ambiguous. Germline CDR1 reads MNHEY; CDR2 reads SMNVEV (reference sequence). CDR3 length equals 14 residues. The ends were cut back, 2 bases at V and 7 bases at J, with 12 bases in the middle.

This rearrangement joins TRBV5-1 to TRBJ2-5; D is possibly TRBD2 (5 bases). The length of the CDR3 is 12 residues. V was clipped by 5 bases and J by 3 bases, with 8 bases between them. Germline CDR1 SGHRS, CDR2 YFSETQ. The DNA of the CDR3 is TGCGCCAGCAGAGAGGGCGAAGAGACCCAGTACTTC. It translates to CASREGEETQYF.

CDR3 in amino acids: CASSPDRSSYNEQFF. The CDR3 coding sequence is TGTGCCAGCAGCCCGGACAGGAGCTCCTACAATGAGCAGTTCTTC. The chain links TRBV7-3 to TRBJ2-1; 7 bases fit TRBD1. The CDR3 has 15 residues. After removal of 5 bases from V and 0 bases from J, the junction contained 4 bases not matched to a gene. CDR1 is SGHTA, CDR2 FQGTGA, per germline.

The CDR3 protein is CASSYQTSGGPSSYNEQFF. DNA of the CDR3: TGCGCCAGCAGCTACCAGACTAGCGGGGGGCCGAGCTCCTACAATGAGCAGTTCTTC. V and J are TRBV5-1 and TRBJ2-1, with 13 bases fitting TRBD2. With V trimmed by 3 bases and J by 0 bases, 9 bases remained unmatched. The germline V gene has CDR1 SGHRS and CDR2 YFSETQ. The CDR3 totals 19 residues. The entire variable domain, with the rest obtained from reference TRBV5-1 and TRBJ2-1, is as follows: KAGVTQTPRYLIKTRGQQVTLSCSPISGHRSVSWYQQTPGQGLQFLFEYFSETQRNKGNFPGRFSGRQFSNSRSEMNVSTLELGDSALYLCASSYQTSGGPSSYNEQFFGPGTRLTVL.

The J gene is TRBJ2-3, the V gene TRBV7-2, with 8 bases aligning to TRBD2. The CDR3 is made up of 16 amino acids. Trimming at V came to 6 bases and at J to 4 bases, leaving 12 bases not matched to a gene. Per the germline V gene, CDR1 is SGHTA and CDR2 is FQGNSA. CDR3 residues: CASRPAAGGSADTQYF. In nucleotides, the CDR3 is TGTGCCAGCAGACCGGCGGCGGGGGGCTCAGCAGATACGCAGTATTTT.